The 18 T cell receptor beta chains below all came from one sample that was sequenced in a study of T-cell reconstitution after alpha-beta-depleted transplantation in children. Preparation of the TCRbeta library was carried out with unique molecular identifiers. One entry per CDR3 protein results from TCRdb running MiXCR on the PCR reads. The sample has 670,000 or so distinct CDR3 sequences, roughly 13% seen once. Material: PBMCs, obtained before TCRalphabeta/CD19-depleted stem cell transplant. Source of these receptors: a girl aged 2 to 9 with congenital amegakaryocytic thrombocytopenia, due to receive a stem cell transplant.

This chain joins TRBV4-2 and TRBJ2-7, with D hard to call. This CDR3 spans 13 amino acids. V lost 2 bases, J lost 3 bases, and 8 bases lay in between. Germline values: CDR1 LGHNA, CDR2 YNFKEQ. CDR3 residues: CASSQRVFYEQYF. Here the CDR3 DNA reads TGTGCCAGCAGCCAACGGGTCTTCTACGAGCAGTACTTC.

The V call is TRBV20-1, the J call TRBJ2-5; D gene uncertain. CDR1 DFQATT and CDR2 SNEGSKA come from the germline V gene (reference sequence). The CDR3 length is 10 residues. V was pared by 4 bases and J by 5 bases, with 5 bases between. CDR3 DNA sequence: TGCAGTGCTAAGTCGGAGACCCAGTACTTC. Translating gives CSAKSETQYF.

V is TRBV7-2 and J is TRBJ1-4; 7 bases are shared with TRBD1. Trimming took 6 bases from V and 8 from J; bases not matched to a gene: 6. The CDR3 covers 13 residues. The germline gives CDR1 SGHTA, CDR2 FQGNSA. The DNA of the CDR3 is TGTGCCAGCAGAAGGCCGGGACAGGAAAAACTGTTTTTT. Protein sequence: CASRRPGQEKLFF.

V usage is TRBV18 and J usage is TRBJ1-4; 7 positions match TRBD1. The CDR3 has 14 residues. V shed 6 bases, J shed 5 bases, and the junction held 6 bases outside the gene matches. Germline V gene data show CDR1 as KGHSH and CDR2 as LQKENI. The CDR3 sequence: CASSPGQMNEKLFF. The DNA for the CDR3 is TGTGCCAGCTCCCCGGGACAGATGAATGAAAAACTGTTTTTT.

This sequence joins TRBV7-9 and TRBJ2-5, with 9 bases lining up with TRBD1. The germline gives CDR1 SEHNR, CDR2 FQNEAQ (reference sequence). With V trimmed by 5 bases and J by 4 bases, 8 bases remained unmatched. CDR3 length: 15 residues. The DNA for the CDR3 is TGTGCCAGCAGCCATATAAAGGACAGGGGAGAGACCCAGTACTTC. This codes for CASSHIKDRGETQYF.

This sequence joins TRBV14 and TRBJ2-1, with unresolved D. The CDR3 length is 12 residues. V was pared by 3 bases and J by 9 bases, with 9 bases between. Per germline, CDR1 SGHDN and CDR2 FVKESK. The CDR3: CASSHGVGEQFF. The CDR3, as DNA: TGTGCCAGCAGCCATGGCGTGGGTGAGCAGTTCTTC.

This clonotype was seen repeatedly, ten times or more. V gene TRBV29-1 combines with J gene TRBJ2-3; D not certain. The germline V gene has CDR1 SQVTM and CDR2 ANQGSEA. The CDR3 has 15 residues. The V and J ends lost 2 bases and 0 bases respectively, with 12 bases between them. CDR3 sequence: CSVEYSVNSTDTQYF. As DNA, the CDR3 is TGCAGCGTTGAATATTCGGTTAATAGCACAGATACGCAGTATTTT.

This clonotype was seen ten or more times. CDR3 residues: CSGGWAYNEQFF. The DNA for the CDR3 is TGCAGTGGAGGGTGGGCCTACAATGAGCAGTTCTTC. V usage is TRBV20-1 and J usage is TRBJ2-1, with D possibly being TRBD2 (5 bases). The CDR3 is 12 residues long. Per germline, CDR1 DFQATT and CDR2 SNEGSKA (reference sequence). V was pared by 7 bases and J by 2 bases, with 9 bases between.

The chain has TRBV7-9 and TRBJ1-1; 7 bases are a match to TRBD1. Trimming cost V 5 bases and J 8 bases; bases outside gene matches: 8. Germline values: CDR1 SEHNR, CDR2 FQNEAQ (reference sequence). This CDR3 region has 13 residues. CDR3 bases: TGTGCCAGCAGCCGCGACCGGGACAGCGAAGCTTTCTTT. Residues: CASSRDRDSEAFF. Together with reference TRBV7-9 and TRBJ1-1, the CDR3 gives the full variable domain: DTGVSQNPRHKITKRGQNVTFRCDPISEHNRLYWYRQTLGQGPEFLTYFQNEAQLEKSRLLSDRFSAERPKGSFSTLEIQRTEQGDSAMYLCASSRDRDSEAFFGQGTRLTVV.

This clonotype has at least ten counts. The CDR3 here is CATSRGPRGRRIAAVNEQFF. The CDR3 region has the DNA TGTGCCACCAGCAGAGGTCCCAGGGGGCGGAGGATTGCAGCCGTGAATGAGCAGTTCTTC. V and J are TRBV15 and TRBJ2-1, with 8 bases aligning to TRBD1. V shed 1 base, J shed 7 bases, and the junction held 21 bases outside the gene matches. The CDR3 totals 20 residues. The germline gives CDR1 LNHNV, CDR2 YYDKDF (reference sequence). The full variable domain, its missing parts supplied by reference TRBV15 and TRBJ2-1, is DAMVIQNPRYQVTQFGKPVTLSCSQTLNHNVMYWYQQKSSQAPKLLFHYYDKDFNNEADTPDNFQSRRPNTSFCFLDIRSPGLGDTAMYLCATSRGPRGRRIAAVNEQFFGPGTRLTVL.

This clonotype came up many times. The rearrangement uses TRBV10-3 and TRBJ2-3, with 8 bases lining up with TRBD1. Germline loops: CDR1 ENHRY, CDR2 SYGVKD. The CDR3 has 15 residues. The J segment lost 6 bases and the V segment lost 3 bases, leaving 8 bases of the junction unmatched. The CDR3 DNA is TGTGCCATCAGTGATCATGCAGGGGGCGAGGATACGCAGTATTTT. This sequence encodes CAISDHAGGEDTQYF.

The chain uses TRBV20-1 and TRBJ2-7; D uncertain. This CDR3 has 13 residues. Trimming stripped 1 base from V and 2 bases from J, with 9 bases between. CDR1 is DFQATT and CDR2 is SNEGSKA in the germline V gene (reference sequence). The CDR3 DNA follows: TGCAGTGCTAGAGTTTCCACCACCTACGAGCAGTACTTC. Translating it yields CSARVSTTYEQYF.

This clonotype occurred a few times. This rearrangement joins TRBV7-2 to TRBJ2-3; D possibly corresponds to TRBD2 (6 bases). V was cut by 1 base and J by 7 bases, with 18 bases left in between. The CDR3 has 16 residues. Germline V lookup: CDR1 SGHTA, CDR2 FQGNSA. The CDR3 loop is CASSLVSGRVMYTQYF. In DNA, the CDR3 is TGTGCCAGCAGCTTAGTTTCCGGGAGAGTGATGTATACGCAGTATTTT.

Many counts were recorded for this clonotype. V usage is TRBV28 and J usage is TRBJ2-3; possible D gene TRBD1, 5 bases. Germline loops: CDR1 MDHEN, CDR2 SYDVKM. V was cut by 5 bases and J by 7 bases, with 10 bases left in between. The length of the CDR3 is 12 residues. The chain's CDR3 is CASSLQGHTQYF. The CDR3 DNA follows: TGTGCCAGCAGTCTCCAGGGTCATACGCAGTATTTT.

This clonotype was seen a handful of times. This chain joins TRBV7-9 and TRBJ2-1; tentative D call: TRBD2 (6 bases). The germline V gene encodes CDR1 SEHNR and CDR2 FQNEAQ (reference sequence). Trimming stripped 5 bases from V and 6 bases from J, with 17 bases between. This CDR3 is built from 15 residues. The DNA of the CDR3 is TGTGCCAGCAGCCTTCGGGGGTCCCACCTCAATGAGCAGTTCTTC. Its protein is CASSLRGSHLNEQFF. The full variable domain, its missing parts supplied by reference TRBV7-9 and TRBJ2-1, is DTGVSQNPRHKITKRGQNVTFRCDPISEHNRLYWYRQTLGQGPEFLTYFQNEAQLEKSRLLSDRFSAERPKGSFSTLEIQRTEQGDSAMYLCASSLRGSHLNEQFFGPGTRLTVL.

This clonotype was seen a handful of times. The chain is built from TRBV2 and TRBJ2-5; 12 positions match TRBD1. The CDR3 spans 19 residues. J was trimmed by 1 base and V by 3 bases; bases with no gene match: 12. CDR1 is SNHLY, CDR2 FYNNEI, per germline. The CDR3 nucleotides are TGTGCCAGCAGTGACCGCGGGACAGGGGGCTCTCCTACCCAAGAGACCCAGTACTTC. This translates into CASSDRGTGGSPTQETQYF.

As regards this clonotype: Lacking the conserved final phenylalanine or tryptophan, this CDR3 likely reflects a read error. The DNA is omitted, as the CDR3 cannot be located on it reliably, and the CDR3 follows TCRdb's listing. The chain carries TRBV5-1 and TRBJ2-1; the table calls TRBD1, which could not be checked here. CDR1 and CDR2 from the germline V gene are SGHRS and YFSETQ. The CDR3 has 15 amino acids, counting both end residues. The CDR3 sequence is CASSWLPNQGGRCFL.

The table lists this clonotype with a few counts. The CDR3 DNA reads TGTGCCAGCAGTTTAAGACGGTTGGACAATGAGCAGTTCTTC. This sequence encodes CASSLRRLDNEQFF. This chain joins TRBV12-3 or TRBV12-4 and TRBJ2-1; unclear D gene. The V gene lost 2 bases and the J gene lost 5 bases, with 10 bases spanning the gap. CDR3 length equals 14 residues.